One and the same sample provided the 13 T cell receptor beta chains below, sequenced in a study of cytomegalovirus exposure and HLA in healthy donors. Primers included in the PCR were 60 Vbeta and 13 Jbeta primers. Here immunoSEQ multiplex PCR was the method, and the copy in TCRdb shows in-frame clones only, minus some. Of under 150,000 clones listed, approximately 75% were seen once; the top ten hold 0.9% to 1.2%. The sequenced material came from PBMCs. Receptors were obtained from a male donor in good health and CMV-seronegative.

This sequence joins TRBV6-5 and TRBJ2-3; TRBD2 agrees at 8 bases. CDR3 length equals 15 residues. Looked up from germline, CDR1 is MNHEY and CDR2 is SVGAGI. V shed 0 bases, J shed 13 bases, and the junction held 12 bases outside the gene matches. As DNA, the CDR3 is TGTGCCAGCAGTTACTCTCCCAGCGGGGGCCCACATAAGTATTTT. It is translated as CASSYSPSGGPHKYF.

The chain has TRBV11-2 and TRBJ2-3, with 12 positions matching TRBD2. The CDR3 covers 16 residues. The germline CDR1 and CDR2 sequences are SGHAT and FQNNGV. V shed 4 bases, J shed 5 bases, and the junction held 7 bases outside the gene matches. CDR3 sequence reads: CASSYGLAGLGDTQYF. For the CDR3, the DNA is TGTGCCAGCAGCTATGGACTAGCGGGGTTGGGAGATACGCAGTATTTT.

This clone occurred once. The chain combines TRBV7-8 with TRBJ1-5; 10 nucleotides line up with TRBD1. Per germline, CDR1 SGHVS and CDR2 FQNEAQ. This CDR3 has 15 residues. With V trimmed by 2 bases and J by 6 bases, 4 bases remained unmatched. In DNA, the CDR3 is TGTGCCAGCAGCTTATTTGGGACAGGGGTTCAGCCCCAGCATTTT. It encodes CASSLFGTGVQPQHF.

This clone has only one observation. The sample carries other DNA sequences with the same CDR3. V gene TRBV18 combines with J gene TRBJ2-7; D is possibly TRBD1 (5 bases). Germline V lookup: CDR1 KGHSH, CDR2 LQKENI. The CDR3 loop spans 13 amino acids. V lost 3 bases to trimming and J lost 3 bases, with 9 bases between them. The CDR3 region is CASSPGQIYEQYF. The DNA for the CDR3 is TGTGCCAGCTCACCGGGGCAAATCTACGAGCAGTACTTC.

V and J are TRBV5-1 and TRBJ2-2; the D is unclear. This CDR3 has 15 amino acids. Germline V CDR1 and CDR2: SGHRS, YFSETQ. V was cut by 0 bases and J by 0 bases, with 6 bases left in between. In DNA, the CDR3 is TGCGCCAGCAGCTTGGGGGCGTCGAACACCGGGGAGCTGTTTTTT. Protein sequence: CASSLGASNTGELFF.

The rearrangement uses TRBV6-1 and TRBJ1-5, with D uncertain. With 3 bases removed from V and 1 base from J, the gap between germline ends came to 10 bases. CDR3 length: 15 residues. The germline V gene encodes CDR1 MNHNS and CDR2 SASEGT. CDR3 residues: CASSDSPGSNQPQHF. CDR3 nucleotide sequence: TGTGCCAGCAGTGATTCACCGGGAAGCAATCAGCCCCAGCATTTT.

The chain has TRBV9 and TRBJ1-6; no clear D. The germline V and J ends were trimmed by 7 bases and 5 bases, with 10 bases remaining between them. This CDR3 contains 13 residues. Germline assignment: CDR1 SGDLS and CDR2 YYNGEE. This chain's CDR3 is CASEGSNNSPLHF. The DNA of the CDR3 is TGTGCCAGCGAGGGCAGTAATAATTCACCCCTCCACTTT.

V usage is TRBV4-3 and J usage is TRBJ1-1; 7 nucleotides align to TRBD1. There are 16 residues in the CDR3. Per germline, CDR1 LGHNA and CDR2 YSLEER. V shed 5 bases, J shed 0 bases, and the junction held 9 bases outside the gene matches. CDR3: CASSLRTGAMNTEAFF. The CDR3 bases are TGCGCCAGCAGCTTACGGACAGGCGCTATGAACACTGAAGCTTTCTTT.

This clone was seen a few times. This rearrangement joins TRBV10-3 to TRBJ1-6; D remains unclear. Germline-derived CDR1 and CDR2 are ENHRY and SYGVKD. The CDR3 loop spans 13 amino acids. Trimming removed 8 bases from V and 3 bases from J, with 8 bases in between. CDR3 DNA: TGTGCCATCGCCCAGGACTATAATTCACCCCTCCACTTT. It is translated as CAIAQDYNSPLHF.

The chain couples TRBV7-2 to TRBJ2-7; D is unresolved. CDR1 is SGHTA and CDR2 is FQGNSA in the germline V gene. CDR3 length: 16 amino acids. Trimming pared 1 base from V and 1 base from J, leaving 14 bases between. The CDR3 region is CASSLGAQAGSYEQYF. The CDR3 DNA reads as TGTGCCAGCAGCTTAGGTGCGCAGGCTGGGTCCTACGAGCAGTACTTC.

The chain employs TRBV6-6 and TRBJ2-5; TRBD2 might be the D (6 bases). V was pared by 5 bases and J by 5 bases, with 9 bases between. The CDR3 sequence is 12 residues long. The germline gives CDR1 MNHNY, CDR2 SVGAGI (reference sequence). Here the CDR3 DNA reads TGTGCCAGCAGTACGGAGGGGGAGACCCAGTACTTC. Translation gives CASSTEGETQYF.

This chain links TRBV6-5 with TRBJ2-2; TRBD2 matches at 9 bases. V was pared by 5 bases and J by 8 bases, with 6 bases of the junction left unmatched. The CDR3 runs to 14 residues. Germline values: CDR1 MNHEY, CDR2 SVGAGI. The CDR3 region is CASSLGLATGELFF. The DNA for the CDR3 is TGTGCCAGCAGTCTAGGACTAGCGACGGGGGAGCTGTTTTTT.

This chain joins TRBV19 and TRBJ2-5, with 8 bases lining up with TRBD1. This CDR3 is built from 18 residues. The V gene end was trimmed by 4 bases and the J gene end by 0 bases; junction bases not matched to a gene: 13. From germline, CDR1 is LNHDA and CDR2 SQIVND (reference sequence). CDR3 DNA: TGTGCCAGTAGTAATCCCACAGGGGGGCGACAAGACCAAGAGACCCAGTACTTC. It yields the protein CASSNPTGGRQDQETQYF.